This entry describes one TCR beta chain. The data were taken from a study of blood T cell repertoires in COVID-19. About the research overall: Whether acute or convalescent, the COVID-19 samples came from the United States, Italy and Spain. Nucleic acid was either cDNA or gDNA, and it came from T cells, B-cell-depleted T cells, or PBMCs.

The trim removed 4 bases at V and 2 bases at J, leaving 10 bases unmatched. CDR1 is SGHRS, CDR2 YFSETQ, per germline. The CDR3 totals 17 residues. As handled by the study authors: For nucleated cells, counts were estimated from reference gene primer amplification. Using immunoSEQ multiplex PCR, the repertoire was profiled, and TCRdb retains in-frame clones only, with some absent. V and J calls and clone size are given by that table; D and trimming were obtained from the DNA. The profile shows 150,000 to 170,000 clones, roughly 71% of them singletons. Sequences were obtained from peripheral blood. This chain joins TRBV5-1 and TRBJ2-3; 10 positions agree with TRBD2. The clonotype comes from a woman of 80 years or more with acute or convalescent COVID-19. CDR3 amino acids: CASSPLISGGDTDTQYF. Written as DNA, the CDR3 is TGCGCCAGCAGCCCCCTGATCAGCGGGGGGGACACAGATACGCAGTATTTT.